This T cell receptor beta chain was captured by sequencing in a study of shared clonotypes between healthy human individuals. The naive CD8 subset, CD45RO-negative cells positively selected for CCR7, excluded terminally differentiated effector memory CD45RA+ cells. Using immunoSEQ multiplex PCR, the repertoire was profiled, and TCRdb retains in-frame clones only, with some absent. This sample has around 2.1 million clones; around 93% occur once, and the top ten carry 1.5% to 2%. Per the germline V gene, CDR1 is MDHEN and CDR2 is SYDVKM. The CDR3 has 15 residues. Losses at the gene ends were 6 bases for V and 1 base for J; bases not matched to a gene: 7.

What was sequenced was naive CD8+ T cells from PBMCs. This sequence was found in a man aged 18-30 years in good health. Some clones in this sample may be carry-over from other donors' samples. The chain joins TRBV28 to TRBJ2-7; 9 nucleotides align to TRBD1. CDR3: CASRKTGGRSYEQYF. CDR3 DNA sequence: TGTGCCAGCAGGAAAACAGGGGGCCGGTCCTACGAGCAGTACTTC.